This T cell receptor beta chain was found in a study of T cell repertoires in cytomegalovirus infection. Study information: CMV infection and matching HLA type were both indicated by public TCR beta signatures.

The CDR3 loop spans 14 amino acids. V shed 6 bases and J 6 bases; nucleotides not matched to a gene: 3. For this clonotype: As yet, its antigen is unknown.

In TCRdb, the reads were re-called with MiXCR into one record per CDR3 protein. There are around 310,000 distinct CDR3 sequences in the sample; 25% to 35% occur only once, and 20% lies in the top ten. This TCR derives from a human donor in good health (CMV status not recorded). Some clones in this sample may be carry-over from other donors' samples. This chain links TRBV12-3 or TRBV12-4 with TRBJ2-2; 11 bases map to TRBD2. The sample here was cultured PBMCs, taken from culture after CMV antigen stimulation. In DNA form, the CDR3 reads TGTGCCAGCAGACTTAGCGGGGGGGCCGGGGAGCTGTTTTTT. Protein: CASRLSGGAGELFF.